The 18 T cell receptor beta chains below all came from one sample that was sequenced in a study of blood T cell repertoires in COVID-19. Using immunoSEQ multiplex PCR, the repertoire was profiled, and TCRdb retains in-frame clones only, with some absent. The table has about 170,000 clones, approximately 84% seen once. The sample was peripheral blood. Receptor source: a woman aged 80 or over with COVID-19, enrolled during active disease.

The chain recombines TRBV10-3 with TRBJ1-3; 9 positions match TRBD1. V shed 7 bases, J shed 2 bases, and the junction held 6 bases outside the gene matches. Germline lookup yields CDR1 ENHRY and CDR2 SYGVKD. The CDR3 covers 15 residues. Written as DNA, the CDR3 is TGTGCCATCACCCAGACAGGGGGGACTGGAAACACCATATATTTT. Amino acids: CAITQTGGTGNTIYF.

This clone has a handful of counts. The rearrangement links TRBV11-2 to TRBJ2-3; 7 positions match TRBD2. This CDR3 contains 14 residues. The V gene's germline CDR1 is SGHAT and CDR2 FQNNGV. After removal of 1 base from V and 7 bases from J, the junction contained 5 bases not matched to a gene. The chain's CDR3 is CASSLGGSGHTQYF. The CDR3 nucleotides are TGTGCCAGCAGCTTAGGCGGGAGCGGGCATACGCAGTATTTT.

CDR3 residues: CASSLSRTVEKLFF. CDR3 DNA sequence: TGTGCCAGCAGCTTAAGCCGGACAGTCGAAAAACTGTTTTTT. The chain combines TRBV7-9 with TRBJ1-4; weak D call: TRBD1 (6 bases). The CDR3 sequence is 14 residues long. The V end lost 2 bases, the J end lost 8 bases, and 12 bases lay between the germline ends. Per germline, CDR1 SEHNR and CDR2 FQNEAQ (reference sequence).

The chain is built from TRBV6-2 or TRBV6-3 and TRBJ1-5; a weak D match, TRBD1 (6 bases). The germline CDR1 and CDR2 sequences are MNHEY and SVGEGT. Trimming left V 4 bases short and J 2 bases short, with 12 bases between. CDR3 length: 15 amino acids. CDR3 sequence reads: CASSSRDTRNQPQHF. In DNA form, the CDR3 reads TGTGCCAGCAGTTCCCGGGACACCCGCAATCAGCCCCAGCATTTT.

This chain joins TRBV27 and TRBJ1-2; tentative D call: TRBD1 (6 bases). Looked up from germline, CDR1 is MNHEY and CDR2 is SMNVEV (reference sequence). This CDR3 spans 13 amino acids. The V gene lost 3 bases and the J gene lost 7 bases, with 12 bases spanning the gap. Here the CDR3 DNA reads TGTGCCAGCAGTTTTCGGGGGGCTCTTGGCTACACCTTC. Encoded protein: CASSFRGALGYTF.

The rearrangement joins TRBV29-1 to TRBJ2-7, with D unresolved. Trimming took off 2 bases at V and 1 base at J, with 9 bases between the two ends. This CDR3 has 13 amino acids. Germline CDR1 is SQVTM and CDR2 is ANQGSEA. This CDR3 reads CSVESPTSYEQYF. The DNA of the CDR3 is TGCAGCGTTGAAAGTCCAACTTCCTACGAGCAGTACTTC.

The chain uses TRBV27 and TRBJ1-1; D remains ambiguous. The CDR3 spans 13 residues. V was trimmed by 5 bases and J by 11 bases, leaving 18 bases between them. CDR1 and CDR2 (germline): MNHEY, SMNVEV (reference sequence). The chain's CDR3 is CASSGGWAGVAFF. The CDR3 region has the DNA TGTGCCAGCAGTGGAGGCTGGGCTGGGGTGGCTTTCTTT.

The V call is TRBV19, the J call TRBJ2-5, with 10 nucleotides matching TRBD1. V shed 8 bases and J 1 base; nucleotides not matched to a gene: 7. CDR3 size: 15 residues. Germline V gene lookup returns CDR1 LNHDA and CDR2 SQIVND (reference sequence). CDR3 in amino acids: CASRKTGGGQETQYF. The CDR3, as DNA: TGTGCCAGTCGTAAGACAGGGGGCGGCCAAGAGACCCAGTACTTC.

The chain carries TRBV10-3 and TRBJ1-1; D is unresolved. Germline CDR1 ENHRY, CDR2 SYGVKD. The length of the CDR3 is 11 residues. V lost 6 bases to trimming and J lost 1 base, with 3 bases between them. CDR3 nucleotide sequence: TGTGCCATCAGACAGAACACTGAAGCTTTCTTT. Translation gives CAIRQNTEAFF.

J is TRBJ2-1 and V is TRBV9; tentative D call: TRBD2 (7 bases). Germline CDR1 is SGDLS and CDR2 is YYNGEE. The CDR3 consists of 15 residues. Trimming removed 2 bases at V and 6 bases at J, with 15 bases between. The CDR3 reads CASSVVGGDSNEQFF. CDR3 coding DNA: TGTGCCAGCAGCGTCGTAGGGGGGGACTCCAATGAGCAGTTCTTC.

The chain has TRBV30 and TRBJ1-5, with 8 bases fitting TRBD1. Germline V CDR1 and CDR2: GTSNPN, SVGIG (reference sequence). The CDR3 covers 14 residues. Germline trimming cut 0 bases from V and 5 bases from J; bases unmatched to any gene: 3. The CDR3 loop reads CAWSVQGGDQPQHF. As DNA, the CDR3 is TGTGCCTGGAGTGTACAGGGGGGAGATCAGCCCCAGCATTTT.

The V call is TRBV30, the J call TRBJ2-2, with 12 nucleotides matching TRBD2. The germline V gene encodes CDR1 GTSNPN and CDR2 SVGIG (reference sequence). V was pared by 8 bases and J by 0 bases, with 7 bases of the junction left unmatched. The CDR3 is 16 residues long. The DNA of the CDR3 is TGTGCCGGTGGACTAGCGGGGAAAGCGAACACCGGGGAGCTGTTTTTT. Its protein product is CAGGLAGKANTGELFF.

The J gene is TRBJ2-7, the V gene TRBV19; 8 bases are shared with TRBD2. This CDR3 has 15 amino acids. Unmatched junction bases numbered 5, after V lost 3 bases and J lost 1 base. CDR1 is LNHDA and CDR2 is SQIVND in the germline V gene (reference sequence). CDR3 bases: TGTGCCAGTAGTATGAGACTAGCGCGGTCCTACGAGCAGTACTTC. This sequence encodes CASSMRLARSYEQYF.

J is TRBJ2-1 and V is TRBV18; perhaps TRBD1 as D (6 bases). This CDR3 has 16 amino acids. Germline values: CDR1 KGHSH, CDR2 LQKENI. V lost 5 bases, J lost 2 bases, and 16 bases lay in between. This CDR3 is CASSVHRDTAYNEQFF. CDR3 bases: TGTGCCAGCTCAGTACACCGGGACACGGCCTACAATGAGCAGTTCTTC.

This clone was found once. The J gene is TRBJ2-7, the V gene TRBV11-2; no definite D call. The V and J ends lost 4 bases and 4 bases respectively, with 11 bases between them. CDR1 is SGHAT, CDR2 FQNNGV, per germline. The CDR3 spans 13 residues. The CDR3 reads CASSSRLPYEQYF. CDR3 coding DNA: TGTGCCAGCAGCTCCCGACTGCCATACGAGCAGTACTTC.

This clone came up a few times. This chain connects TRBV27 to TRBJ1-6; 8 bases agree with TRBD1. The CDR3 spans 14 residues. With V trimmed by 6 bases and J by 6 bases, 4 bases remained unmatched. Germline assignment: CDR1 MNHEY and CDR2 SMNVEV (reference sequence). DNA of the CDR3: TGTGCCAGCAGCAGGACAGGGTTTAATTCACCCCTCCACTTT. Translation gives CASSRTGFNSPLHF.

The J gene is TRBJ2-2, the V gene TRBV24-1; D is possibly TRBD1 (8 bases). Per germline, CDR1 KGHDR and CDR2 SFDVKD. V shed 6 bases and J shed 3 bases, with 10 bases lying between them. The CDR3 sequence is 14 residues long. CDR3 protein: CATSTGGDTGELFF. The DNA for the CDR3 is TGTGCCACCAGTACAGGGGGGGACACCGGGGAGCTGTTTTTT.

As for this clone: Other DNA sequences from this sample encode an identical CDR3 as well. This chain connects TRBV7-2 to TRBJ2-3, with 10 positions matching TRBD1. The CDR3 spans 14 residues. The germline CDR1 and CDR2 sequences are SGHTA and FQGNSA. Trimming at V came to 6 bases and at J to 5 bases, leaving 5 bases not matched to a gene. The CDR3, as DNA: TGTGCCAGCAGTTTTGACAGGGGGCGAGATACGCAGTATTTT. It translates to CASSFDRGRDTQYF. The full variable domain, its missing parts supplied by reference TRBV7-2 and TRBJ2-3, is GAGVSQSPSNKVTEKGKDVELRCDPISGHTALYWYRQSLGQGLEFLIYFQGNSAPDKSGLPSDRFSAERTGGSVSTLTIQRTQQEDSAVYLCASSFDRGRDTQYFGPGTRLTVL.